This passage covers 27 T cell receptor beta chains from one sample sequenced in a study of monozygotic twins with inflammatory bowel disease. TCRdb reprocessed the 5' RACE reads, with one entry per CDR3 protein and no DNA. The ten most abundant clones cover 2% to 2.5% of a sample with 300,000 to 400,000 distinct CDR3 sequences. The sequenced material came from blood. The origin of the receptors is a human donor with ulcerative colitis or Crohn's disease, or a healthy co-twin of an affected twin (not recorded which).

The chain carries TRBV7-6 and TRBJ2-3; TCRdb picks TRBD1, but there is no DNA to check that call. From germline, CDR1 is SGHVS and CDR2 FNYEAQ. The CDR3 sequence is 15 residues long. CDR3 sequence reads: CASSPSWGATDTQYF.

The CDR3 here is CASSLRGKGYGYTF. The chain employs TRBV12-3 or TRBV12-4 and TRBJ1-2; without DNA, the TCRdb call of TRBD1 cannot be checked. The CDR3 has 14 amino acids.

This chain joins TRBV3-1 and TRBJ2-2. CDR1 and CDR2 from the germline V gene are LGHDT and YNNKEL (reference sequence). The CDR3 has 16 residues. The CDR3 region is CASSVSLASNTGELFF. The full variable domain, rest sourced from reference TRBV3-1 and TRBJ2-2, is DTAVSQTPKYLVTQMGNDKSIKCEQNLGHDTMYWYKQDSKKFLKIMFSYNNKELIINETVPNRFSPKSPDKAHLNLHINSLELGDSAVYFCASSVSLASNTGELFFGEGSRLTVL.

The rearrangement uses TRBV6-5 and TRBJ2-7; without DNA, the TCRdb call of TRBD1 cannot be checked. Germline V gene sequence: CDR1 MNHEY, CDR2 SVGAGI. The CDR3 spans 15 residues. The CDR3 spells CASSYSAQGASEQYF.

This chain connects TRBV5-1 to TRBJ1-1. From germline, CDR1 is SGHRS and CDR2 YFSETQ. The CDR3 covers 12 residues. The CDR3 sequence is CASVDENTEAFF.

The chain links TRBV15 to TRBJ2-2; TCRdb's D call of TRBD1 is untestable without DNA. CDR1 LNHNV and CDR2 YYDKDF come from the germline V gene (reference sequence). The CDR3 runs 14 residues. The CDR3 protein is CATREGAFSGELFF.

V usage is TRBV12-3 or TRBV12-4 and J usage is TRBJ1-5; the D call of TRBD1 rests on TCRdb alone, since no DNA is present to check it. The CDR3 is 14 residues long. The CDR3 here is CASGRDRINQPQHF.

The chain has TRBV19 and TRBJ2-2; TCRdb's assignment of TRBD1 cannot be checked, as there is no DNA. The CDR3 spans 15 residues. The germline CDR1 and CDR2 sequences are LNHDA and SQIVND (reference sequence). CDR3 sequence reads: CASNDRGPNTGELFF.

V and J are TRBV20-1 and TRBJ1-6; TCRdb picks TRBD1, but there is no DNA to check that call. Germline CDR1 reads DFQATT; CDR2 reads SNEGSKA (reference sequence). This CDR3 is built from 16 residues. CDR3 loop: CSASSPGARGASPLHF.

This chain joins TRBV5-1 and TRBJ1-1. The CDR3 has 13 amino acids. CDR1 is SGHRS and CDR2 is YFSETQ in the germline V gene. The CDR3 protein is CASSSRPIAEAFF.

The J gene is TRBJ2-1, the V gene TRBV24-1; the TCRdb D gene call, TRBD1, has no DNA to confirm it. The CDR3 has 15 residues. The V gene's germline CDR1 is KGHDR and CDR2 SFDVKD. CDR3 loop: CTTSDLGPGVNEQFF.

V is TRBV5-6 and J is TRBJ2-7. The CDR3 consists of 15 residues. Germline values: CDR1 SGHDT, CDR2 YYEEEE. The CDR3 spells CASSLSGSQVYEQYF.

The CDR3: CSARVSGGRAGYTF. V is TRBV20-1 and J is TRBJ1-2; the TRBD1 assignment by TCRdb is unverifiable without DNA. Germline CDR1 and CDR2: DFQATT and SNEGSKA (reference sequence). This CDR3 contains 14 residues.

V and J are TRBV5-1 and TRBJ2-2; the D gene TCRdb calls, TRBD2, cannot be checked with no DNA. From germline, CDR1 is SGHRS and CDR2 YFSETQ. This CDR3 is built from 14 residues. Here the CDR3 reads CASRMREGTGELFF.

The chain has TRBV5-6 and TRBJ1-2; the D call of TRBD1 rests on TCRdb alone, since no DNA is present to check it. The CDR3 length is 15 residues. Germline V gene data show CDR1 as SGHDT and CDR2 as YYEEEE. CDR3 amino acids: CASSLPGTENYGYTF.

The chain employs TRBV25-1 and TRBJ2-3; TCRdb's assignment of TRBD1 cannot be checked, as there is no DNA. The CDR3 contains 16 residues. The germline gives CDR1 MGHDK, CDR2 SYGVNS. Here the CDR3 reads CASSEGLPWGADTQYF.

The chain links TRBV6-5 to TRBJ1-1. Looked up from germline, CDR1 is MNHEY and CDR2 is SVGAGI. The CDR3 covers 14 residues. This chain's CDR3 is CASSYGRRNSEAFF.

The V gene is TRBV20-1, the J gene TRBJ1-4. This CDR3 region has 15 residues. Germline V gene sequence: CDR1 DFQATT, CDR2 SNEGSKA (reference sequence). The CDR3 spells CSARDLEDVLEKLFF.

The chain couples TRBV11-2 to TRBJ2-5; TCRdb returns TRBD1, unconfirmable since there is no DNA. Germline V gives CDR1 SGHAT, CDR2 FQNNGV. The CDR3 extends over 16 amino acids. The CDR3 loop is CASSTWTGAPQETQYF.

The V and J genes are TRBV30 and TRBJ2-7; TCRdb outputs TRBD1, but without DNA this stays unchecked. The CDR3 runs to 11 residues. Germline V gene data show CDR1 as GTSNPN and CDR2 as SVGIG (reference sequence). CDR3 sequence: CAWGQGAEQYF.

The J gene is TRBJ2-7, the V gene TRBV7-9. Germline loops: CDR1 SEHNR, CDR2 FQNEAQ (reference sequence). The length of the CDR3 is 15 residues. This CDR3 reads CASSPIGGSTYEQYF.

This rearrangement joins TRBV5-4 to TRBJ2-7. Germline assignment: CDR1 SGHNT and CDR2 YYREEE (reference sequence). This CDR3 is built from 15 residues. Here the CDR3 reads CASSLDRGFGYEQYF.

The chain couples TRBV4-1 to TRBJ2-1; TCRdb's D call, TRBD1, is unchecked because there is no DNA. This CDR3 has 18 residues. Germline CDR1 reads MGHRA; CDR2 reads YSYEKL. The CDR3 protein is CASSQGSSRGRVYNEQFF.

The chain is built from TRBV7-2 and TRBJ1-2. The germline V gene encodes CDR1 SGHTA and CDR2 FQGNSA. The CDR3 loop spans 15 amino acids. The CDR3 sequence is CASSKGLVSLEGYTF.

The chain links TRBV12-3 or TRBV12-4 to TRBJ1-1; absent DNA, TCRdb's TRBD1 call cannot be checked. This CDR3 spans 15 amino acids. CDR3 residues: CASRDNRVGNTEAFF.

This chain joins TRBV6-1 and TRBJ1-1; TCRdb calls TRBD1, which cannot be checked without DNA. The length of the CDR3 is 15 residues. Germline CDR1 is MNHNS and CDR2 is SASEGT. This CDR3 reads CASTTDGAARGEAFF.

The chain is built from TRBV20-1 and TRBJ2-3; TCRdb returns TRBD2, unconfirmable since there is no DNA. This CDR3 spans 13 amino acids. Germline V gene data show CDR1 as DFQATT and CDR2 as SNEGSKA (reference sequence). CDR3 sequence reads: CSARRGYTDTQYF.